The sequence of this T cell receptor (beta chain) was determined in a study of blood T cell repertoires in COVID-19. In the authors' methods: Reference gene primer amplification yielded estimated nucleated cell counts. Only in-frame clones appear in the TCRdb table, and some are missing; sequencing was by immunoSEQ multiplex PCR. Clone size and the V and J calls come from that table; the DNA yielded D and trimming. The sample lists more than 150,000 clones; about 80% were seen once. The ends lost 5 bases at V and 2 bases at J; junction bases unmatched: 6. CDR1 is GTSNPN and CDR2 is SVGIG in the germline V gene (reference sequence). This CDR3 contains 13 residues.

The receptor comes from a human donor in a cohort sampled during active COVID-19. The chain joins TRBV30 to TRBJ2-7, with 7 bases fitting TRBD1. The sequencing sample was made of peripheral blood. The DNA for the CDR3 is TGTGCCTGGGAAGACAGGGAAACCTACGAGCAGTACTTC. This sequence encodes CAWEDRETYEQYF.